The T cell receptor (beta chain) under discussion was sequenced for a study of blood T cell repertoires in COVID-19. Those enrolled in Seattle joined during active infection and were followed longitudinally afterward. As processed by the authors: The authors estimated nucleated cell counts from reference gene primer amplification. TCRdb's copy holds only in-frame clones and misses some; the assay was immunoSEQ multiplex PCR. The DNA was the basis for D and trimming; V, J and clone size are from that table. The sample records 350,000 to 450,000 clones, around 91% being singletons. The CDR3 sequence is 17 residues long. Germline CDR1 reads SEHNR; CDR2 reads FQNEAQ (reference sequence). Losses at the gene ends were 6 bases for V and 1 base for J; bases not matched to a gene: 12.

This receptor was identified in a woman between 40 and 50 years old with COVID-19, enrolled during active disease. The gene calls are TRBV7-9 and TRBJ2-5, with 9 nucleotides matching TRBD2. Sequenced sample: peripheral blood. Here the CDR3 reads CASSYSTSGPSQETQYF. CDR3 in DNA: TGTGCCAGCAGTTATTCTACTAGCGGGCCGAGCCAAGAGACCCAGTACTTC.